A single TCR beta chain is shown here with its context. The sample is drawn from a study of blood T cell repertoires in COVID-19. Original handling: Amplified reference gene primers provided the basis for estimating nucleated cell counts. Here immunoSEQ multiplex PCR was the method, and the copy in TCRdb shows in-frame clones only, minus some. The V and J calls and the clone size are those of that table, but D and trimming were determined from the DNA. This repertoire shows around 130,000 clones, around 87% found once; its top ten account for roughly 2.2%. The V and J ends lost 3 bases and 0 bases, in that order; junction bases with no gene match: 8. The CDR3 spans 17 residues. Germline CDR1 reads SGHNT; CDR2 reads YYREEE (reference sequence).

V gene TRBV5-4 combines with J gene TRBJ2-1; 8 nucleotides match TRBD2. The TCR originated in a woman between 45 and 60 years old with acute or convalescent COVID-19. Sample: peripheral blood. CDR3 amino acids: CASSSYGGAFSYNEQFF. The CDR3 region has the DNA TGTGCCAGCAGCTCATACGGGGGGGCCTTCTCCTACAATGAGCAGTTCTTC.